Here is one T cell receptor (beta chain) with its context. Antigen unknown. With a much larger clone just one base away, this may be a read error. The authors built TCR beta libraries using iRepertoire HTBI primers and Arm-PCR of CDR3 regions. TCRdb reprocessed the multiplex PCR reads via MiXCR and lists one record per CDR3 protein. This table has roughly 500,000 distinct CDR3 sequences, 20% to 25% appearing once. Time point given: persistent/refractory GD, antithyroid drugs over 5 years with positive TRAb. The TCR library was prepared using RNA isolated from PBMCs. Patients of an endocrinology department in Xi'an, China, were included. The entry originates in a study of regulatory T cells in long-lasting Graves disease. Study context: Persistence in Graves' disease required over 5 years of antithyroid drugs plus positive TSH receptor antibodies.

The CDR3 has 11 residues. Trimming took 8 bases from V and 5 from J, leaving 10 bases between them. The V gene's germline CDR1 is LGHDT and CDR2 YNNKEL (reference sequence). Points from the study as a whole: Limited sample numbers may have lowered accuracy. Favored gene segments in persistent disease were TRBV28, TRBJ1-2 and TRBJ2-5.

Sequenced here: peripheral blood mononuclear cells (PBMCs), sampled when the disease was refractory, from a patient treated with antithyroid drugs. The gene calls are TRBV3-1 and TRBJ2-7; D may be TRBD1 or TRBD2 (5 bases each). The clonotype comes from a female donor with Graves disease. CDR3 sequence reads: CASGTAHEQYF. As DNA, the CDR3 is TGTGCCAGCGGGACGGCCCACGAGCAGTACTTC.